This TCR beta chain was identified in a study of patients and donors after allogeneic stem cell transplantation. The germline CDR1 and CDR2 sequences are LNHNV and YYDKDF (reference sequence). The V end was cut by 1 base, the J end by 13 bases, with 13 bases between. CDR3 length equals 13 residues. TCRdb called the RT-PCR reads again in MiXCR, with one record for every CDR3 protein. The profile shows some 230,000 distinct CDR3 sequences, 12% to 15% of them singletons. Ten or more counts support this clonotype. The receptor was derived from a human donor who was either an allogeneic HSCT recipient or a stem cell or donor lymphocyte infusion donor (not recorded which). It is not recorded whose cells these are; they may come from a transplant donor. The V call is TRBV15, the J call TRBJ2-2, with TRBD2 as a possible D gene (5 bases). The sequenced sample consisted of blood, either unsorted or a sorted T cell fraction (not recorded which). The chain's CDR3 is CATSRAPPGGLFF. CDR3 DNA: TGTGCCACCAGCAGAGCCCCTCCCGGAGGGCTGTTTTTT. The full variable domain, in which reference TRBV15 and TRBJ2-2 provide the parts outside the CDR3, is DAMVIQNPRYQVTQFGKPVTLSCSQTLNHNVMYWYQQKSSQAPKLLFHYYDKDFNNEADTPDNFQSRRPNTSFCFLDIRSPGLGDTAMYLCATSRAPPGGLFFGEGSRLTVL.